This T cell receptor (beta chain) originates from a study of vaccination and CD4 T cells after COVID-19. Study-wide context: The convalescents, six males and four females, included two who were Hispanic. No peptide, an HIV-1 Nef pool, or a CEFX pool was what each control culture received. Findings and limits, study-wide: Of the reactive clones in convalescent patients, a median about 86% showed up only post-vaccination.

Cultured CD4+ T cell DNA underwent sequencing with the Oncomine TCR Beta short-read assay. Each CDR3 protein gets one entry after TCRdb re-called the PCR reads with MiXCR. Of approximately 9,900 distinct CDR3 sequences detected, approximately 52% appear once; the ten largest clones hold over 15%. Regarding treatment: approximately nine-day PBMC culture with coronavirus spike peptide pools or control peptides (ViraFEST assay). Roughly 2 million PBMCs were grown per well alongside 9 to 10 IU/ml IL-2 and 7.5 to 10 ug/ml peptide pools. From germline, CDR1 is MNHNS and CDR2 SASEGT. V lost 2 bases to trimming and J lost 7 bases, with 8 bases between them. This CDR3 is built from 12 residues. Of note for this clonotype: No antigen is known for it.

The V and J genes are TRBV6-1 and TRBJ1-1; D is undetermined. This clonotype was sampled from a human donor who had recovered from COVID-19. Sequenced input: CD4+ T cells from blood, cultured in vitro. CDR3 nucleotide sequence: TGTGCCAGCAGTGAACTCCATGTTGAAGCTTTCTTT. Translated: CASSELHVEAFF.